This T cell receptor beta chain came from a study of blood T cell repertoires in COVID-19. Study information: Material from acute and convalescent COVID-19 was sourced from the United States, Italy and Spain. The analysed material was cDNA or gDNA that came from T cells, B-cell-depleted T cells, or PBMCs.

This clone was observed a handful of times. The CDR3 has 17 residues. After removal of 4 bases from V and 0 bases from J, the junction contained 8 bases not matched to a gene. Germline CDR1 is SGHNT and CDR2 is YYREEE (reference sequence). Original handling: Quantification of nucleated cells was approximated via reference gene primer amplification. Generated by immunoSEQ multiplex PCR, the TCRdb table keeps only in-frame clones and is missing some. D and trimming were read from the DNA, whereas the V and J calls and clone size are those reported in that table. The table records about 80,000 clones, approximately 80% of them present only once.

This receptor was obtained from an elderly man with acute or convalescent COVID-19. The sequenced sample consisted of peripheral blood. The gene calls are TRBV5-4 and TRBJ2-2; 8 positions match TRBD2. The CDR3 DNA sequence: TGTGCCAGCAGCATGGGGACTAGAGGATCGAACACCGGGGAGCTGTTTTTT. Protein sequence: CASSMGTRGSNTGELFF.